This is a list of T cell receptor beta chains from one sample in a study of T-cell reconstitution after alpha-beta-depleted transplantation in children. One entry per CDR3 protein results from TCRdb running MiXCR on the PCR reads. The sample holds hundreds of thousands of distinct CDR3 sequences, roughly 7.8% seen once. The sample consisted of peripheral blood, taken 360 days after TCRalphabeta/CD19-depleted stem cell transplant. The origin of the receptors is a female patient between 2 and 15 years old who had a stem cell transplant for Fanconi anemia, so the T cells may come from the graft donor. The CDR3 runs from the conserved cysteine through the conserved F or W. A D gene is named only where the DNA matches it firmly. Clone size is shown for a subset of rows, as once, few, many or a class of expanded clone.

d_gene: -; v_gene: TRBV7-9; j_gene: TRBJ2-7; abundance: few; len: 17; CDR3aa: CASSPKASSGSVYEQYF; CDR3nt: TGTGCCAGCAGCCCTAAGGCATCTTCGGGATCGGTTTACGAGCAGTACTTC
d_gene: -; v_gene: TRBV28; j_gene: TRBJ2-5; abundance: many; len: 15; CDR3aa: CASSQLGSPQETQYF; CDR3nt: TGTGCCAGCAGTCAGCTCGGGAGCCCCCAAGAGACCCAGTACTTC
d_gene: TRBD1; v_gene: TRBV27; j_gene: TRBJ1-5; abundance: -; len: 16; CDR3aa: CASSFGTGDSNQPQHF; CDR3nt: TGTGCCAGCAGTTTTGGGACAGGGGATAGCAATCAGCCCCAGCATTTT
d_gene: -; v_gene: TRBV7-2; j_gene: TRBJ2-2; abundance: -; len: 15; CDR3aa: CASSPLVGGTGELFF; CDR3nt: TGTGCCAGCAGCCCTCTAGTTGGGGGCACCGGGGAGCTGTTTTTT
d_gene: -; v_gene: TRBV4-3; j_gene: TRBJ2-2; abundance: many; len: 17; CDR3aa: CASSQFVSGYSSGELFF; CDR3nt: TGCGCCAGCAGCCAATTCGTGTCCGGGTATTCATCCGGGGAGCTGTTTTTT
d_gene: -; v_gene: TRBV6-2/TRBV6-3; j_gene: TRBJ2-1; abundance: many; len: 16; CDR3aa: CASSPTSFLSYNEQFF; CDR3nt: TGTGCCAGCAGTCCGACTTCCTTCCTCTCCTACAATGAGCAGTTCTTC
d_gene: TRBD1; v_gene: TRBV28; j_gene: TRBJ1-2; abundance: -; len: 16; CDR3aa: CASSGTDREGLYGYTF; CDR3nt: TGTGCCAGCAGTGGTACGGACAGGGAGGGACTCTATGGCTACACCTTC
d_gene: -; v_gene: TRBV29-1; j_gene: TRBJ1-3; abundance: many; len: 13; CDR3aa: CSVSGNPGNTIYF; CDR3nt: TGCAGCGTTTCAGGGAATCCTGGAAACACCATATATTTT
d_gene: TRBD2; v_gene: TRBV5-1; j_gene: TRBJ2-1; abundance: many; len: 16; CDR3aa: CASSLQAGRSGNEQFF; CDR3nt: TGCGCCAGCAGCTTGCAAGCGGGACGTTCAGGCAATGAGCAGTTCTTC
d_gene: TRBD2; v_gene: TRBV10-2; j_gene: TRBJ2-7; abundance: few; len: 16; CDR3aa: CASSRLAGGLAYEQYF; CDR3nt: TGCGCCAGCAGTCGACTAGCGGGAGGATTAGCGTACGAGCAGTACTTC
d_gene: -; v_gene: TRBV5-4; j_gene: TRBJ2-3; abundance: -; len: 14; CDR3aa: CASSSNKRSDTQYF; CDR3nt: TGTGCCAGCAGCAGCAATAAGCGGTCAGATACGCAGTATTTT
d_gene: -; v_gene: TRBV4-2; j_gene: TRBJ1-1; abundance: many; len: 14; CDR3aa: CASSPTQGNTEAFF; CDR3nt: TGTGCCAGCAGCCCGACTCAAGGGAACACTGAAGCTTTCTTT
d_gene: TRBD2; v_gene: TRBV6-1; j_gene: TRBJ2-7; abundance: few; len: 15; CDR3aa: CASSPGTTLTYEQYF; CDR3nt: TGTGCCAGCTCGCCTGGGACTACCTTAACCTACGAGCAGTACTTC
d_gene: -; v_gene: TRBV9; j_gene: TRBJ2-1; abundance: -; len: 16; CDR3aa: CASSVAGLPSYNEQFF; CDR3nt: TGTGCCAGCAGCGTAGCAGGGTTACCTTCCTACAATGAGCAGTTCTTC
d_gene: -; v_gene: TRBV7-2; j_gene: TRBJ1-1; abundance: -; len: 13; CDR3aa: CASSFKLTTEAFF; CDR3nt: TGTGCCAGCAGCTTCAAGTTAACGACTGAAGCTTTCTTT
d_gene: -; v_gene: TRBV5-1; j_gene: TRBJ1-4; abundance: -; len: 14; CDR3aa: CASSFGATNEKLFF; CDR3nt: TGCGCCAGCAGCTTTGGGGCAACTAATGAAAAACTGTTTTTT
d_gene: -; v_gene: TRBV30; j_gene: TRBJ1-2; abundance: medium-sized; len: 12; CDR3aa: CAWNLGVMGYTF; CDR3nt: TGTGCCTGGAATTTAGGGGTTATGGGCTACACCTTC
d_gene: TRBD1; v_gene: TRBV5-4; j_gene: TRBJ1-1; abundance: many; len: 13; CDR3aa: CASSSDRVSEAFF; CDR3nt: TGTGCCAGCAGCTCGGACAGGGTTTCCGAAGCTTTCTTT
d_gene: -; v_gene: TRBV5-6; j_gene: TRBJ2-3; abundance: many; len: 15; CDR3aa: CASSLVIPGFDTQYF; CDR3nt: TGTGCCAGCAGCTTGGTAATTCCGGGTTTCGATACGCAGTATTTT
d_gene: -; v_gene: TRBV28; j_gene: TRBJ1-2; abundance: few; len: 17; CDR3aa: CASRASGPRFDNYGYTF; CDR3nt: TGTGCCAGCAGGGCATCGGGACCTCGGTTTGATAACTATGGCTACACCTTC
d_gene: TRBD1; v_gene: TRBV20-1; j_gene: TRBJ2-1; abundance: many; len: 14; CDR3aa: CSARPRTGFNEQFF; CDR3nt: TGCAGTGCTAGACCACGGACAGGGTTTAATGAGCAGTTCTTC
d_gene: TRBD2; v_gene: TRBV27; j_gene: TRBJ2-7; abundance: few; len: 16; CDR3aa: CASSFKGTSVSYEQYF; CDR3nt: TGTGCCAGCAGTTTCAAAGGGACTAGCGTCTCCTACGAGCAGTACTTC
d_gene: TRBD1; v_gene: TRBV11-2; j_gene: TRBJ2-3; abundance: -; len: 13; CDR3aa: CASSLSRDSLQYF; CDR3nt: TGTGCCAGCAGCCTTTCTCGGGACAGCCTGCAGTATTTT
d_gene: TRBD1; v_gene: TRBV15; j_gene: TRBJ1-6; abundance: -; len: 18; CDR3aa: CATSRDLKGARYNSPLHF; CDR3nt: TGTGCCACCAGCAGAGACCTAAAGGGGGCGAGGTATAATTCACCCCTCCACTTT